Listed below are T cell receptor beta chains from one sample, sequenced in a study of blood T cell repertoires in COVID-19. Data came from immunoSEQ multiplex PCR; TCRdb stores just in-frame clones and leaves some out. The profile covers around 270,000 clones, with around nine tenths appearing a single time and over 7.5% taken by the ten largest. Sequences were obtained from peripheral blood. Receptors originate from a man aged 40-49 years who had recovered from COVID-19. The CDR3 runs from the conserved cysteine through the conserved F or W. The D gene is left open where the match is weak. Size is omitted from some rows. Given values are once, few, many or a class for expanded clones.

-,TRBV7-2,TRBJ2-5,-,TGTGCCAGCAGCTTATTAGGACGGACTCGAGGGGAGACCCAGTACTTC,CASSLLGRTRGETQYF
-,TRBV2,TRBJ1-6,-,TGTGCCAGCATTAAGGCAGGGAGGGATTCACCCCTCCACTTT,CASIKAGRDSPLHF
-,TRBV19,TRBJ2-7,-,TGTGCCAGCTCTTCCACGGGGACCTACGAGCAGTACTTC,CASSSTGTYEQYF
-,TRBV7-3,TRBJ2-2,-,TGTGCCAGCAGCTCCACTAAACTTACGAACACCGGGGAGCTGTTTTTT,CASSSTKLTNTGELFF
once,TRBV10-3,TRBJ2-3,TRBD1,TGTGCCGTAGGACAGGGGGCGGGAGATACGCAGTATTTT,CAVGQGAGDTQYF
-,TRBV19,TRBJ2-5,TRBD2,TGTGCCAGTAGTAGCCGGACTAGCGGGAACCACCGAGAGACCCAGTACTTC,CASSSRTSGNHRETQYF
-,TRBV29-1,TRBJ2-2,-,TGCAGCGCCGACAGGTACACCGGGGAGCTGTTTTTT,CSADRYTGELFF
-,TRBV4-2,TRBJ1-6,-,TGTGCCAGCAGCCAAGATGGCGCTACGGGGCCCCTCCACTTT,CASSQDGATGPLHF
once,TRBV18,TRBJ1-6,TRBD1,TGTGCCAGCTCACCATTGGCGGGACAGGGGGCGCGAAATTCACCCCTCCACTTT,CASSPLAGQGARNSPLHF
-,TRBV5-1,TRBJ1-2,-,TGCGCCAGCGCCCCCCTAGAGGATGGCTACACCTTC,CASAPLEDGYTF
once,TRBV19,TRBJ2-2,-,TGTGCCAGTCGTATTGGGGGCGGGTCCACCGGGGAGCTGTTTTTT,CASRIGGGSTGELFF